The 13 T cell receptor beta chains below all came from one sample that was sequenced in a study of T cells expressing NK-cell markers (dated by TCRdb to 2020 to 2021). Receptors were amplified or captured by 5' RACE. Instrument used: Illumina HiSeq 2000. Once TCRdb had reprocessed the reads, it stored one entry per CDR3 protein sequence and supplied no DNA. This sample's listing comprises around 280,000 distinct CDR3 sequences. In total, the top ten clones hold 0.39% of the sample. Material for sequencing was blood T cells: a sorted CD56 or NKG2C T cell subset, CD4+ or CD8+ T cells, or bulk PBMC T cells (not recorded which). Every receptor here comes from a man younger than 35 in good health. Donor details come from another sample of the same person, matched by shared clones.

V gene TRBV2 combines with J gene TRBJ2-7; the TCRdb call, TRBD1, lacks DNA for checking. Germline loops: CDR1 SNHLY, CDR2 FYNNEI. The CDR3 totals 14 residues. CDR3 sequence reads: CASRPGQGLYEQYF.

The rearrangement links TRBV7-8 to TRBJ2-7; checking the TCRdb D call of TRBD1 is not possible without DNA. This CDR3 spans 15 amino acids. The germline gives CDR1 SGHVS, CDR2 FQNEAQ. CDR3 sequence: CASSLGDTITYEQYF.

The J gene is TRBJ2-1, the V gene TRBV20-1; with no DNA, the TCRdb D assignment of TRBD2 cannot be verified. This CDR3 has 14 amino acids. The germline V gene encodes CDR1 DFQATT and CDR2 SNEGSKA (reference sequence). The CDR3 sequence is CSAPLAGVGNEQFF.

The J gene is TRBJ2-7, the V gene TRBV28; the TCRdb D gene call, TRBD1, has no DNA to confirm it. Germline assignment: CDR1 MDHEN and CDR2 SYDVKM. The CDR3 extends over 15 amino acids. CDR3 amino acids: CASSSTTGLGYEQYF.

The rearrangement uses TRBV9 and TRBJ2-2; the D call of TRBD1 rests on TCRdb alone, since no DNA is present to check it. Germline CDR1 SGDLS, CDR2 YYNGEE. CDR3 length: 17 amino acids. The CDR3: CASSVGRLDIFTGELFF.

V is TRBV18 and J is TRBJ2-5. CDR3 size: 14 residues. Looked up from germline, CDR1 is KGHSH and CDR2 is LQKENI. This CDR3 reads CASSPYWSQETQYF.

This chain connects TRBV3-1 to TRBJ2-6. The CDR3 runs to 15 residues. Germline CDR1 LGHDT, CDR2 YNNKEL (reference sequence). CDR3 region: CASSHWGSGANVLTF. Supplemented by reference TRBV3-1 and TRBJ2-6, the full variable domain reads DTAVSQTPKYLVTQMGNDKSIKCEQNLGHDTMYWYKQDSKKFLKIMFSYNNKELIINETVPNRFSPKSPDKAHLNLHINSLELGDSAVYFCASSHWGSGANVLTFGAGSRLTVL.

The chain couples TRBV15 to TRBJ1-6. This CDR3 comprises 15 residues. CDR1 LNHNV and CDR2 YYDKDF come from the germline V gene (reference sequence). This CDR3 reads CATSRENGLGSPLHF.

V and J are TRBV4-2 and TRBJ2-1; the TCRdb call, TRBD2, lacks DNA for checking. The CDR3 consists of 15 residues. Germline V lookup: CDR1 LGHNA, CDR2 YNFKEQ. The CDR3 protein is CASSQGTSGPNEQFF.

V gene TRBV18 combines with J gene TRBJ2-1; without DNA, the TCRdb call of TRBD1 cannot be checked. Germline CDR1 KGHSH, CDR2 LQKENI. The CDR3 has 13 residues. The CDR3 protein is CASSPRGSGEQFF.

The genes are TRBV29-1 and TRBJ1-2. The CDR3 runs 12 residues. In germline, CDR1 is SQVTM, CDR2 ANQGSEA. This CDR3 is CSVVLANYGYTF.

The V call is TRBV12-3 or TRBV12-4, the J call TRBJ2-3. The CDR3 is 15 residues long. CDR3 region: CASSFSGSSTDTQYF.

The chain has TRBV5-1 and TRBJ2-5; the TCRdb call, TRBD2, lacks DNA for checking. This CDR3 region has 19 residues. The germline V gene has CDR1 SGHRS and CDR2 YFSETQ. CDR3 region: CASKRWIAGADTLQETQYF.